Given below is one T cell receptor (beta chain) in context. CDR1 is MDHEN, CDR2 SYDVKM, per germline. The V and J ends lost 7 bases and 6 bases, in that order; junction bases with no gene match: 11. This CDR3 spans 15 amino acids. The record originates from a study of blood T cell repertoires in COVID-19. Overall study context: COVID-19 samples from acute and convalescent phases originated in the United States, Italy and Spain. Sources were T cells, B-cell-depleted T cells, or PBMCs; the material itself was cDNA or gDNA.

How the authors handled the data: Reference gene primers were amplified, and this amplification served to estimate nucleated cell counts. Assay: immunoSEQ multiplex PCR; the TCRdb copy retains only in-frame clones and omits some. Clone size and the V and J calls come from that table; the DNA yielded D and trimming. The table shows tens of thousands of clones, with 85% to 95% occurring only once. The chain couples TRBV28 to TRBJ2-5, with 10 bases lining up with TRBD1. The clonotype comes from a human donor with active COVID-19. The donor label of this sample is uncertain. The specimen was peripheral blood. The CDR3 region is CASTIGDRGKKTQYF. In nucleotides, the CDR3 is TGTGCCAGCACTATAGGGGACAGGGGAAAAAAGACCCAGTACTTC. Supplemented by reference TRBV28 and TRBJ2-5, the full variable domain reads DVKVTQSSRYLVKRTGEKVFLECVQDMDHENMFWYRQDPGLGLRLIYFSYDVKMKEKGDIPEGYSVSREKKERFSLILESASTNQTSMYLCASTIGDRGKKTQYFGPGTRLLVL.